The T cell receptor beta chain under discussion was sequenced for a study of siplizumab effects on memory and regulatory T cells. Germline values: CDR1 SGHRS, CDR2 YFSETQ. Trimming cost V 6 bases and J 8 bases; bases outside gene matches: 16. The CDR3 is made up of 15 amino acids. Sequencing used immunoSEQ multiplex PCR; TCRdb keeps in-frame clones, though not all of them. The sample lists 80,000 to 130,000 clones; 92% were seen once. Sequenced material: Tregs sorted from blood. The origin of this receptor is a human donor in good health. This chain joins TRBV5-1 and TRBJ1-2, with TRBD1 identical over 7 bases. The CDR3 spells CASMLTTGRDGGYTF. The CDR3 coding sequence is TGCGCCAGCATGTTAACGACAGGGAGAGACGGCGGCTACACCTTC.